Sample share makes the clone carrying this T cell receptor (beta chain) medium-sized. The data were taken from a study of OX40 agonist ivuxolimab in advanced cancers. Study in general: The study reported partial responses in three patients: one hepatocellular carcinoma, two cutaneous melanoma.

Produced via immunoSEQ multiplex PCR; TCRdb's table is partial and in-frame only. Found here are 30,000 to 40,000 clones, roughly 76% of them singletons; the top ten hold roughly a fifth. Samples of blood were obtained at baseline, on cycle 4 day 1, and on cycle 7 day 1. The germline CDR1 and CDR2 sequences are SGHNT and YENEEA. V was shortened by 5 bases and J by 6 bases, with 13 bases between the two germline ends. The CDR3 is made up of 13 amino acids. Specimen: CD4+ or CD8+ T cells sorted from blood, collected in a trial of the OX40 agonist ivuxolimab. The receptor was isolated from an adult with an advanced solid tumor such as melanoma, head and neck, liver or kidney cancer. V usage is TRBV11-3 and J usage is TRBJ1-1, with D unclear. The DNA of the CDR3 is TGTGCCAGCAGCCCAAGGGCAGAGGCTGAAGCTTTCTTT. Protein sequence: CASSPRAEAEAFF.